These 20 T cell receptor beta chains originate from one sample sequenced in a study of blood T cell repertoires in COVID-19. The table came from immunoSEQ multiplex PCR; TCRdb's copy has only in-frame clones and leaves some out. This table holds approximately 360,000 clones, roughly 88% found once. The source material was PBMCs or T cells enriched from blood (not recorded which). These receptors came from a woman younger than 45 with acute COVID-19.

J is TRBJ2-7 and V is TRBV9; TRBD1 is a possible D gene (6 bases). This CDR3 spans 12 amino acids. Germline assignment: CDR1 SGDLS and CDR2 YYNGEE. Trimming shortened V by 4 bases and J by 6 bases, and 11 bases separated the two germline ends. The CDR3, as DNA: TGTGCCAGCAGCACAGGGCCCGGCGAGCAGTACTTC. Translated: CASSTGPGEQYF.

The rearrangement links TRBV10-1 to TRBJ2-3; D not certain. Germline V gene lookup returns CDR1 WNHNN and CDR2 SYGVQD (reference sequence). The V end was cut by 3 bases, the J end by 6 bases, with 7 bases between. The CDR3 has 12 amino acids. The CDR3, as DNA: TGCGCCAGCAGTGACGCCGGGGATACGCAGTATTTT. Amino acids: CASSDAGDTQYF.

This chain links TRBV7-8 with TRBJ2-1; 10 positions agree with TRBD2. Germline V gene lookup returns CDR1 SGHVS and CDR2 FQNEAQ. The J segment lost 6 bases and the V segment lost 5 bases, leaving 10 bases of the junction unmatched. The CDR3 sequence is 16 residues long. CDR3 residues: CASSLSRLAGFNEQFF. In DNA, the CDR3 is TGTGCCAGCAGCCTGTCTAGACTAGCGGGCTTCAATGAGCAGTTCTTC.

The J gene is TRBJ1-4, the V gene TRBV5-1; TRBD1 matches at 8 bases. The CDR3 contains 15 residues. The J segment lost 4 bases and the V segment lost 4 bases, leaving 6 bases of the junction unmatched. CDR1 SGHRS and CDR2 YFSETQ come from the germline V gene. This CDR3 is CASSEGQGLNEKLFF. CDR3 in DNA: TGCGCCAGCAGCGAAGGACAGGGACTTAATGAAAAACTGTTTTTT. Together with reference TRBV5-1 and TRBJ1-4, the CDR3 gives the full variable domain: KAGVTQTPRYLIKTRGQQVTLSCSPISGHRSVSWYQQTPGQGLQFLFEYFSETQRNKGNFPGRFSGRQFSNSRSEMNVSTLELGDSALYLCASSEGQGLNEKLFFGSGTQLSVL.

The chain couples TRBV3-1 (or the pseudogene TRBV3-2) to TRBJ2-5; D may be TRBD2 (5 bases). Germline loops: CDR1 LGHDT, CDR2 YNNKEL (reference sequence). V lost 1 base and J lost 1, with 10 bases in between. This CDR3 comprises 15 residues. CDR3 nucleotides: TGTGCCAGCAGCCAAGGGTCGGGGTCCCAAGAGACCCAGTACTTC. Its translation is CASSQGSGSQETQYF.

J is TRBJ1-6 and V is TRBV5-6, with TRBD1 as a possible D gene (6 bases). The CDR3 is 15 amino acids. The germline V gene has CDR1 SGHDT and CDR2 YYEEEE. V was shortened by 0 bases and J by 8 bases, with 12 bases between the two germline ends. The CDR3 DNA reads TGTGCCAGCAGCTTGGTGGACAGATTTGATTCACCCCTCCACTTT. It encodes CASSLVDRFDSPLHF. Looking up the rest from reference TRBV5-6 and TRBJ1-6 gives the full variable domain: DAGVTQSPTHLIKTRGQQVTLRCSPKSGHDTVSWYQQALGQGPQFIFQYYEEEERQRGNFPDRFSGHQFPNYSSELNVNALLLGDSALYLCASSLVDRFDSPLHFGNGTRLTVT.

The chain employs TRBV30 and TRBJ2-1; 15 nucleotides align to TRBD2. Germline-derived CDR1 and CDR2 are GTSNPN and SVGIG (reference sequence). V lost 8 bases, J lost 2 bases, and 4 bases stayed unmatched. The CDR3 extends over 15 amino acids. The CDR3 protein is CARGLAGGPYNEQFF. CDR3 nucleotides: TGTGCCCGGGGACTAGCGGGGGGCCCCTACAATGAGCAGTTCTTC.

This clone was picked up one time. The chain uses TRBV12-3 or TRBV12-4 and TRBJ1-3; D is unclear. V dropped 6 bases and J dropped 0 bases, with 6 bases sitting between them. The CDR3 is 13 amino acids. CDR3 sequence: CASSADSGNTIYF. The CDR3 DNA sequence: TGTGCCAGCAGCGCAGACTCTGGAAACACCATATATTTT.

The chain combines TRBV10-1 with TRBJ1-1; 7 nucleotides match TRBD1. In germline, CDR1 is WNHNN, CDR2 SYGVQD (reference sequence). The CDR3 totals 18 residues. The junction had 16 bases not matched to a gene; V was cut back by 0 bases and J by 6 bases. Here the CDR3 reads CASSESLQGTVDYAEAFF. In nucleotides, the CDR3 is TGCGCCAGCAGTGAGTCTCTACAGGGGACCGTAGACTATGCTGAAGCTTTCTTT.

V gene TRBV7-8 combines with J gene TRBJ2-7; 8 nucleotides agree with TRBD2. Germline V gene sequence: CDR1 SGHVS, CDR2 FQNEAQ. Trimming cost V 0 bases and J 0 bases; bases outside gene matches: 4. The CDR3 contains 16 residues. For the CDR3, the DNA is TGTGCCAGCAGCTTAGCGCCCAGCGGGAGCTCCTACGAGCAGTACTTC. Its translation is CASSLAPSGSSYEQYF.

This clone is a singleton in its sample. V usage is TRBV5-1 and J usage is TRBJ2-3; the match to TRBD2 covers 7 bases. V trimming: 7 bases; J trimming: 2 bases; junction bases outside the gene matches: 16. CDR1 is SGHRS and CDR2 is YFSETQ in the germline V gene. This CDR3 has 17 residues. As DNA, the CDR3 is TGCGCCAGCGCGCCTTATCCGGGGGGAACCTACACAGATACGCAGTATTTT. Translating gives CASAPYPGGTYTDTQYF.

This sequence joins TRBV6-1 and TRBJ1-6; 8 nucleotides align to TRBD1. The CDR3 runs 17 residues. Germline CDR1 reads MNHNS; CDR2 reads SASEGT. The ends lost 2 bases at V and 4 bases at J; junction bases unmatched: 7. DNA of the CDR3: TGTGCCAGCAGTGAATGGGGCAGGGGGCCATATAATTCACCCCTCCACTTT. It encodes CASSEWGRGPYNSPLHF.

The J gene is TRBJ2-1, the V gene TRBV13, with TRBD1 matching 8 bases. CDR1 and CDR2 from the germline V gene are PRHDT and FYEKMQ (reference sequence). Germline trimming cut 6 bases from V and 9 bases from J; bases unmatched to any gene: 7. CDR3 size: 13 residues. CDR3 sequence (DNA): TGTGCCAGCAGACGGACAGGGATCGGTGAGCAGTTCTTC. This encodes CASRRTGIGEQFF.

This chain links TRBV5-4 with TRBJ1-1; 7 bases align to TRBD1. The germline CDR1 and CDR2 sequences are SGHNT and YYREEE (reference sequence). This CDR3 spans 15 amino acids. Losses at the gene ends were 4 bases for V and 2 bases for J; bases not matched to a gene: 8. CDR3 bases: TGTGCCAGCAGCCCAAAGGGACAGTTCAACACTGAAGCTTTCTTT. It yields the protein CASSPKGQFNTEAFF.

V usage is TRBV7-6 and J usage is TRBJ1-2; 9 nucleotides line up with TRBD1. The CDR3 has 14 amino acids. Losses at the gene ends were 5 bases for V and 4 bases for J; bases not matched to a gene: 5. Germline V gene lookup returns CDR1 SGHVS and CDR2 FNYEAQ. The CDR3 region has the DNA TGTGCCAGCAGCCCAACGGGACAGGGCTATGGCTACACCTTC. This codes for CASSPTGQGYGYTF. Looking up the rest from reference TRBV7-6 and TRBJ1-2 gives the full variable domain: GAGVSQSPRYKVTKRGQDVALRCDPISGHVSLYWYRQALGQGPEFLTYFNYEAQQDKSGLPNDRFSAERPEGSISTLTIQRTEQRDSAMYRCASSPTGQGYGYTFGSGTRLTVV.

The V gene is TRBV13, the J gene TRBJ2-7, with 7 nucleotides matching TRBD1. The junction had 12 bases not matched to a gene; V was cut back by 5 bases and J by 2 bases. The germline V gene has CDR1 PRHDT and CDR2 FYEKMQ (reference sequence). This CDR3 region has 16 residues. The CDR3 spells CASSTIGTDNPYEQYF. As DNA, the CDR3 is TGTGCCAGCAGCACTATCGGGACAGACAATCCCTACGAGCAGTACTTC.

The V and J genes are TRBV6-5 and TRBJ1-2; 7 nucleotides agree with TRBD1. V shed 5 bases and J 4 bases; nucleotides not matched to a gene: 10. The CDR3 has 15 residues. Germline assignment: CDR1 MNHEY and CDR2 SVGAGI. This CDR3 reads CASSPKRQGGYGYTF. The CDR3 DNA sequence: TGTGCCAGCAGTCCGAAGAGACAGGGTGGCTATGGCTACACCTTC.

The chain combines TRBV6-2 or TRBV6-3 with TRBJ1-5; perhaps TRBD1 as D (5 bases). CDR3 size: 15 residues. Germline loops: CDR1 MNHEY, CDR2 SVGEGT. The V end lost 0 bases, the J end lost 4 bases, and 10 bases lay between the germline ends. The CDR3 spells CASSYSNRINQPQHF. DNA of the CDR3: TGTGCCAGCAGTTACTCGAACAGGATAAATCAGCCCCAGCATTTT.

This rearrangement joins TRBV4-3 to TRBJ1-5, with 7 bases lining up with TRBD1. Germline V gene data show CDR1 as LGHNA and CDR2 as YSLEER. Trimming at V came to 2 bases and at J to 2 bases, leaving 3 bases not matched to a gene. The CDR3 is 15 residues long. The CDR3 nucleotides read TGCGCCAGCAGCCAAACAGGACAGGGCAATCAGCCCCAGCATTTT. It yields the protein CASSQTGQGNQPQHF.

The chain carries TRBV7-8 and TRBJ1-2, with a possible D match to TRBD1 (6 bases). The V gene's germline CDR1 is SGHVS and CDR2 FQNEAQ. Trimming took off 3 bases at V and 7 bases at J, with 15 bases between the two ends. The length of the CDR3 is 14 residues. In DNA, the CDR3 is TGTGCCAGCAGCTTCTTCTCAGGGGAGGGTGGCTACACCTTC. It is translated as CASSFFSGEGGYTF.